This TCR beta chain was observed in a study of Graves' ophthalmopathy and Graves' hyperthyroidism. The PBMCs used were ones drawn from 10 ml of fresh peripheral blood. From germline, CDR1 is SGHAT and CDR2 FQNNGV. Germline trimming cut 2 bases from V and 5 bases from J; bases unmatched to any gene: 8. The CDR3 spans 15 residues. RNA transcripts provided the template for amplifying TCR beta CDR3 regions. An opening RT-PCR round employed HTBI primers and preceded a second-round multiplex PCR. Each CDR3 protein is one row after TCRdb ran MiXCR on the multiplex PCR reads. The sample carries about 480,000 distinct CDR3 sequences, around an eighth recorded once.

This TCR was recovered from a woman aged 25 to 39 with Graves' ophthalmopathy. J is TRBJ2-5 and V is TRBV11-2; TRBD1 matches 7 bases. Sequencing used blood. The CDR3 loop is CASSLPRTGRETQYF. DNA of the CDR3: TGTGCCAGCAGCTTACCCCGGACAGGCCGGGAGACCCAGTACTTC.